These 5 T cell receptor beta chains share one sample of origin, sequenced in a study of T cells in pancreatic ductal adenocarcinoma. Surgery without prior neoadjuvant therapy was the treatment of the selected pancreatic ductal adenocarcinoma patients. The assay was immunoSEQ multiplex PCR, and TCRdb's table has in-frame clones only and misses some. The sample carries 5,000 or so clones, under 75% recorded once. Input material: pancreatic tumor tissue. These receptors originate from a human donor with pancreatic ductal adenocarcinoma.

The chain is built from TRBV4-3 and TRBJ2-1, with D perhaps TRBD2 (6 bases). This CDR3 has 16 amino acids. Germline CDR1 reads LGHNA; CDR2 reads YSLEER. V was cut by 0 bases and J by 7 bases, with 16 bases left in between. Here the CDR3 DNA reads TGCGCCAGCAGCCAAGAGTGGGACGCTCGGGGGAATGAGCAGTTCTTC. Translation gives CASSQEWDARGNEQFF.

The chain uses TRBV30 and TRBJ2-1, with 7 nucleotides matching TRBD2. J lost 12 bases, V lost 5 bases, and 7 bases had no gene match. Per germline, CDR1 GTSNPN and CDR2 SVGIG (reference sequence). This CDR3 region has 11 residues. The chain's CDR3 is CAWVGGIGQFF. CDR3 nucleotides: TGTGCCTGGGTGGGGGGGATTGGGCAGTTCTTC. The full variable domain, rest sourced from reference TRBV30 and TRBJ2-1, is SQTIHQWPATLVQPVGSPLSLECTVEGTSNPNLYWYRQAAGRGLQLLFYSVGIGQISSEVPQNLSASRPQDRQFILSSKKLLLSDSGFYLCAWVGGIGQFFGPGTRLTVL.

The chain joins TRBV7-2 to TRBJ1-2; 7 nucleotides agree with TRBD1. Germline CDR1 reads SGHTA; CDR2 reads FQGNSA. The length of the CDR3 is 13 residues. With 5 bases clipped from V and 4 bases from J, the junction kept 4 bases outside the gene matches. The CDR3 sequence is CASSRDRVYGYTF. DNA for the CDR3: TGTGCCAGCAGCCGAGACAGGGTCTATGGCTACACCTTC.

V usage is TRBV5-1 and J usage is TRBJ1-1, with 8 bases that match TRBD1. V lost 5 bases and J lost 4; bases outside the gene matches: 4. This CDR3 has 13 residues. Germline CDR1 is SGHRS and CDR2 is YFSETQ. As DNA, the CDR3 is TGCGCCAGCAGGGCACAGGGGGGCACTGAAGCTTTCTTT. This codes for CASRAQGGTEAFF.

The table lists this clone with a few counts. The rearrangement uses TRBV27 and TRBJ2-7; D gene uncertain. The CDR3 spans 15 residues. V lost 6 bases and J lost 2, with 17 bases in between. Germline CDR1 and CDR2: MNHEY and SMNVEV (reference sequence). The CDR3 is CASSRSNNRPYEQYF. The CDR3, as DNA: TGTGCCAGCAGCCGCTCCAACAACAGACCCTACGAGCAGTACTTC.